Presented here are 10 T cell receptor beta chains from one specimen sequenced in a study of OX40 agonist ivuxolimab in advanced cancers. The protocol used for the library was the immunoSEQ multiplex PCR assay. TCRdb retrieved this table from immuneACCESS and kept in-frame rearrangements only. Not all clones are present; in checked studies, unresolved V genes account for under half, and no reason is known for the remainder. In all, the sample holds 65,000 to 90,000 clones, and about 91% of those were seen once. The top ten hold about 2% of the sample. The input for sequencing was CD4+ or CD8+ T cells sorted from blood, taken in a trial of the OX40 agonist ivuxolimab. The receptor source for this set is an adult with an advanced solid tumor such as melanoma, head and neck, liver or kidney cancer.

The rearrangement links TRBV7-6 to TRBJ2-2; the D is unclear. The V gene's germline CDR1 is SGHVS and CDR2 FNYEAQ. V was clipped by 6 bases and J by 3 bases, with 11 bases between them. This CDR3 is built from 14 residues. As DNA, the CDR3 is TGTGCCAGCAGTCTAGATAAGGACACCGGGGAGCTGTTTTTT. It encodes CASSLDKDTGELFF.

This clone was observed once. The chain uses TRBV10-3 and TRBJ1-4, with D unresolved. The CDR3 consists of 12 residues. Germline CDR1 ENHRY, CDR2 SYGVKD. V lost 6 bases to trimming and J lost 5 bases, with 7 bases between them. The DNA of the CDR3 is TGTGCCATCAGGAATCCCAATGAAAAACTGTTTTTT. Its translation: CAIRNPNEKLFF.

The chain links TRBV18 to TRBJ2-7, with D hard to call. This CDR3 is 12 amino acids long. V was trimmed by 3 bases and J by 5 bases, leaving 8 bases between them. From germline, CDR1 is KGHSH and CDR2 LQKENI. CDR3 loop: CASSPSENEQYF. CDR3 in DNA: TGTGCCAGCTCACCGTCCGAAAACGAGCAGTACTTC.

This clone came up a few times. CDR3 sequence (DNA): TGTGCCTGGAGTTTCGTTGGTAGCAATCAGCCCCAGCATTTT. It yields the protein CAWSFVGSNQPQHF. The chain combines TRBV30 with TRBJ1-5, with D uncertain. The germline V gene has CDR1 GTSNPN and CDR2 SVGIG (reference sequence). V gave up 2 bases and J gave up 0 bases, with 8 bases separating them. The CDR3 extends over 14 amino acids.

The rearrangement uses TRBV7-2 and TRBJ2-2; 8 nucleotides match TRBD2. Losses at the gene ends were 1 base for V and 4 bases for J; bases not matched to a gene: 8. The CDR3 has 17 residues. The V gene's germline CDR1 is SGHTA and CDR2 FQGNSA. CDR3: CASSLVGSGSFTGELFF. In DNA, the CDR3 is TGTGCCAGCAGCTTAGTAGGGAGCGGGAGTTTCACCGGGGAGCTGTTTTTT.

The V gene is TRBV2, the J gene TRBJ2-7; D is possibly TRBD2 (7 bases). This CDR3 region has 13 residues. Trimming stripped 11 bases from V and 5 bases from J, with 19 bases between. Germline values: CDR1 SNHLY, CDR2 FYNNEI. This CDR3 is CAGFGGAVDEQYF. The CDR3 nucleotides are TGTGCCGGCTTTGGGGGGGCCGTCGACGAGCAGTACTTC.

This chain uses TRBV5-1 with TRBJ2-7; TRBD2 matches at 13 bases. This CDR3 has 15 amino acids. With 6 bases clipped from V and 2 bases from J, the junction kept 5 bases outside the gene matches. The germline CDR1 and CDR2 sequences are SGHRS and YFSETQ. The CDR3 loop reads CASTRTSGSTYEQYF. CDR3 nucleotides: TGCGCCAGCACCCGGACTAGCGGGAGTACCTACGAGCAGTACTTC.

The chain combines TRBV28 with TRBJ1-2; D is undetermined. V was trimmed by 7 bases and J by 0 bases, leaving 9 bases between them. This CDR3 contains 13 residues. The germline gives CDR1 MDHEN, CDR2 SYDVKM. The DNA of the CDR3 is TGTGCCAGCAAAGCGACCCCTAACTATGGCTACACCTTC. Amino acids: CASKATPNYGYTF.

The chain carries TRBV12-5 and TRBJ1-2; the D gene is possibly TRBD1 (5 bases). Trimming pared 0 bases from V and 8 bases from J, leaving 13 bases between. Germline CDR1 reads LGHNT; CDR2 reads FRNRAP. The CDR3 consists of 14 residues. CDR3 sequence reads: CASGLVPGQGGYTF. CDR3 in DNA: TGTGCTAGTGGTTTGGTACCAGGGCAAGGGGGCTACACCTTC. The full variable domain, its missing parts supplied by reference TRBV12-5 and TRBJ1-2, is DARVTQTPRHKVTEMGQEVTMRCQPILGHNTVFWYRQTMMQGLELLAYFRNRAPLDDSGMPKDRFSAEMPDATLATLKIQPSEPRDSAVYFCASGLVPGQGGYTFGSGTRLTVV.

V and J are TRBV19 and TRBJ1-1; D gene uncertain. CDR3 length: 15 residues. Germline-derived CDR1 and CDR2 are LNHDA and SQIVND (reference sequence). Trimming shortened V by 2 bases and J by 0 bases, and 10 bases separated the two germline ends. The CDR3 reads CASSIPGSLNTEAFF. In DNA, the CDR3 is TGTGCCAGTAGTATACCGGGATCGTTGAACACTGAAGCTTTCTTT.